This TCR beta chain appears in the sequencing data of a study of T cell responses to AZD1222 COVID-19 vaccine. Whole-study context: Pooling covered second doses at about 4 or about 12 weeks.

The method was immunoSEQ multiplex PCR; TCRdb's version includes in-frame clones alone and lacks a portion of them. The repertoire has about 76,000 clones, 70% to 90% of them found once; the top ten carry 11%. As regards this clone: Its target is unknown.

Study-level findings and limits: Close to half of spike-specific TCRs reportedly recognize unmutated variant regions.

Germline trimming cut 5 bases from V and 1 base from J; bases unmatched to any gene: 1. Germline V lookup: CDR1 LNHDA, CDR2 SQIVND (reference sequence). The CDR3 runs to 14 residues. This chain links TRBV19 with TRBJ2-2, with TRBD1 matching over 7 bases. The TCR was taken from an adult in good health. The source material was peripheral blood, sampled on day 0 of AZD1222 vaccination. CDR3 sequence reads: CASSGTVNTGELFF. The CDR3 nucleotides are TGTGCCAGTAGTGGGACAGTGAACACCGGGGAGCTGTTTTTT.